This T cell receptor (beta chain) emerged from a study of immune evolution from preneoplasia to lung adenocarcinoma. Study details: HLA loss of heterozygosity: under 7.5% AIS, around 16% MIA, about 31% ADC, none AAH. Study-level points and caveats: From normal lung to invasive adenocarcinoma, top clone frequencies appeared to decrease.

Concerning this clone: Its antigen is not known.

Libraries were prepared by immunoSEQ multiplex PCR; TCRdb keeps only in-frame clonotypes and omits some of them. The table has around 7,400 clones, about 85% seen once; the top ten hold around 8%. The ends lost 3 bases at V and 0 bases at J; junction bases unmatched: 12. Per germline, CDR1 SGHVS and CDR2 FNYEAQ. The CDR3 spans 18 residues. This clonotype originated in a person between 65 and 79 years old with lung adenocarcinoma. This rearrangement joins TRBV7-6 to TRBJ2-7; 9 nucleotides line up with TRBD2. The sequenced sample consisted of FFPE minimally invasive lung adenocarcinoma tissue. CDR3 region: CASSFPLGAGGLSYEQYF. CDR3 bases: TGTGCCAGCAGCTTCCCTCTGGGAGCGGGGGGCCTCTCCTACGAGCAGTACTTC.